This note documents a single T cell receptor (beta chain) sequence. Its antigen remains unidentified. Sequenced by immunoSEQ multiplex PCR; TCRdb stores in-frame clones only, minus some. The repertoire holds around 450,000 clones, with 85% to 90% as singletons. CDR3 length equals 14 residues. The germline gives CDR1 PRHDT, CDR2 FYEKMQ (reference sequence). Trimming shortened V by 3 bases and J by 0 bases, and 6 bases separated the two germline ends. Treatment noted: around 19 received Ad26.COV2.S at low or high dose, single or two shots; about 5 received placebo; per-sample allocation not given. Day 63 following the first vaccine or placebo injection was when the samples were taken. Boston hosted the donor, who was an adult aged 18-55 years. The sample belongs to a study of Ad26.COV2.S vaccination and SARS-CoV-2 variants. About the research overall: The donor participated in the COV1001 trial, in its Ad26.COV2.S arm. Ad26.COV2.S given intramuscularly, once or twice 56 days apart. Study-wide results and caveats: Analyses of TCR breadth and depth may have underestimated total T cell responses.

The rearrangement links TRBV13 to TRBJ1-3; D is uncertain. This TCR came from a person aged 18-60 years who received the Ad26.COV2.S COVID-19 vaccine or a placebo. This material consisted of peripheral blood, taken in a trial of Ad26.COV2.S vaccine versus placebo. CDR3: CASSFRDSGNTIYF. The CDR3 DNA reads TGTGCCAGCAGCTTTCGAGACTCTGGAAACACCATATATTTT.